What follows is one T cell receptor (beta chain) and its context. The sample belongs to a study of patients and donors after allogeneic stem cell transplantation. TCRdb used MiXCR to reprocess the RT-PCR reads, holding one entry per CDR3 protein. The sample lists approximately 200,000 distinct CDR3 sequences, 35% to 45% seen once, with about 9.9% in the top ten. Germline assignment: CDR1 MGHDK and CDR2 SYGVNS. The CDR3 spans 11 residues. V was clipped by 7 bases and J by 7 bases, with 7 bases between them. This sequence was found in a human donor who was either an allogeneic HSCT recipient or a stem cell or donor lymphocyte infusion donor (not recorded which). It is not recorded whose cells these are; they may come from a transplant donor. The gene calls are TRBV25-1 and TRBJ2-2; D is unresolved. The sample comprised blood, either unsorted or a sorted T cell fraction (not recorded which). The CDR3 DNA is TGTGCCAGCACACTCCTCGGGGAGCTGTTTTTT. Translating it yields CASTLLGELFF.